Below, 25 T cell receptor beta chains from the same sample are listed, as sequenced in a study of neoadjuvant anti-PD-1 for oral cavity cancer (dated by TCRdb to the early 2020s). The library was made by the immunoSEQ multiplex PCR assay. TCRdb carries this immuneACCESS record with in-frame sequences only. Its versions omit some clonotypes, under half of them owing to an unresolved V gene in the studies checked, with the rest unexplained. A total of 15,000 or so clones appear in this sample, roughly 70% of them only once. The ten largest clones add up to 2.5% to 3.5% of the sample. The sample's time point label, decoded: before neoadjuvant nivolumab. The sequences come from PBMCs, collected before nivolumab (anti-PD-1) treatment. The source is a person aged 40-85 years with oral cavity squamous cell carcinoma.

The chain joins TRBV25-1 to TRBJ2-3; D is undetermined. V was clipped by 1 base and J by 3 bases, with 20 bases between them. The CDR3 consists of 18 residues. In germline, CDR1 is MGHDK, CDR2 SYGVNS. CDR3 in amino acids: CASSEFRVAFAGTDTQYF. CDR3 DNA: TGTGCCAGCAGTGAATTTCGCGTGGCCTTTGCAGGAACAGATACGCAGTATTTT.

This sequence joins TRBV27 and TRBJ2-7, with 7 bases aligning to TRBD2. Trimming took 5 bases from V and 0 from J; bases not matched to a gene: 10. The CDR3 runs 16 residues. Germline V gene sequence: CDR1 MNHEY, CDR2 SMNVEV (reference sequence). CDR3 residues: CASSALMGGGSYEQYF. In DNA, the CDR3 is TGTGCCAGCAGTGCTCTAATGGGGGGGGGCTCCTACGAGCAGTACTTC.

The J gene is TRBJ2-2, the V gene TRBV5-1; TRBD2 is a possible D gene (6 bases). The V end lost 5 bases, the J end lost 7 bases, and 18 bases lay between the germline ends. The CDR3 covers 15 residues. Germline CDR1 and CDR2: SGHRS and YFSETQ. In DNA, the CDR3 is TGCGCCAGCAGTTCAAAACCGGGAGCGGGCGGGGAGCTGTTTTTT. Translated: CASSSKPGAGGELFF. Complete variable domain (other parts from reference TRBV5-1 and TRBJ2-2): KAGVTQTPRYLIKTRGQQVTLSCSPISGHRSVSWYQQTPGQGLQFLFEYFSETQRNKGNFPGRFSGRQFSNSRSEMNVSTLELGDSALYLCASSSKPGAGGELFFGEGSRLTVL.

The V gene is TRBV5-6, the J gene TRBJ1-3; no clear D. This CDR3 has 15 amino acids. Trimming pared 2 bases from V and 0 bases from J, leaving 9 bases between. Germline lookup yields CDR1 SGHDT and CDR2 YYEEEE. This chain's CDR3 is CASSFTRSSGNTIYF. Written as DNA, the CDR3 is TGTGCCAGCAGCTTTACAAGAAGCTCTGGAAACACCATATATTTT.

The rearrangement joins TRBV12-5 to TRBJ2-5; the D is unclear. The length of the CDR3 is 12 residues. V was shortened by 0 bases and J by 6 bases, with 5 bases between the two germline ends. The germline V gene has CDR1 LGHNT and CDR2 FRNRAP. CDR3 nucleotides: TGTGCTAGTGGTTTGGTAGGAAAGACCCAGTACTTC. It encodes CASGLVGKTQYF.

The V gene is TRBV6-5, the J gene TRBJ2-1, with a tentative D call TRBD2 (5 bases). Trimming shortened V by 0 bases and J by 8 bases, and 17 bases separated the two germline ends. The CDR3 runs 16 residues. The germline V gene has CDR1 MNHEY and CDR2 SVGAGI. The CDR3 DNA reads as TGTGCCAGCAGTTACTCGAGTAGTGGGAGAGGCGATGAGCAGTTCTTC. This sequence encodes CASSYSSSGRGDEQFF.

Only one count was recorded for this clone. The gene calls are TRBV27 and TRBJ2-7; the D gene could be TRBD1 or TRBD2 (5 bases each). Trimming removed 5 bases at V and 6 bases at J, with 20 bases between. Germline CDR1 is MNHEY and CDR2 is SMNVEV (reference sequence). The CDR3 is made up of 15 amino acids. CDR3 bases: TGTGCCAGCAGTCCCTGGGACGGAGGTACTTCCGAGCAGTACTTC. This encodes CASSPWDGGTSEQYF.

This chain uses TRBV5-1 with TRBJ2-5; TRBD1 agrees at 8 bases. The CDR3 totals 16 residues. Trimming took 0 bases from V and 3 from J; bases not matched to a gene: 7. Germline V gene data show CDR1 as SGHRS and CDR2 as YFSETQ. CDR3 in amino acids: CASSLVGTGGKETQYF. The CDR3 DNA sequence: TGCGCCAGCAGCTTGGTCGGAACAGGGGGTAAAGAGACCCAGTACTTC.

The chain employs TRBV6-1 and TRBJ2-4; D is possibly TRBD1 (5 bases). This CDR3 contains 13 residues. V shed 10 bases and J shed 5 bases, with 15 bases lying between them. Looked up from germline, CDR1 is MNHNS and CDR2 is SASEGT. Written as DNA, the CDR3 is TGTGCCACCCGTAAGGGGTGGGAAAACATTCAGTACTTC. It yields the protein CATRKGWENIQYF.

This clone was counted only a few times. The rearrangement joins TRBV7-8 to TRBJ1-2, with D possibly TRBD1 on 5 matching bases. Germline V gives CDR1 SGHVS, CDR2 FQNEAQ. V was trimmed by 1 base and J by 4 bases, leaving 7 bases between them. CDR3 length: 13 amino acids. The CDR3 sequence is CASSLGQGYGYTF. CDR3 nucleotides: TGTGCCAGCAGCTTAGGTCAGGGCTATGGCTACACCTTC. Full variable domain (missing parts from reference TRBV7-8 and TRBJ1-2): GAGVSQSPRYKVAKRGQDVALRCDPISGHVSLFWYQQALGQGPEFLTYFQNEAQLDKSGLPSDRFFAERPEGSVSTLKIQRTQQEDSAVYLCASSLGQGYGYTFGSGTRLTVV.

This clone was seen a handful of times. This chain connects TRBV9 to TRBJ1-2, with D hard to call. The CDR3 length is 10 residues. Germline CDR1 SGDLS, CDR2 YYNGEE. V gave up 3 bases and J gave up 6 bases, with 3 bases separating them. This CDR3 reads CASSGNGYTF. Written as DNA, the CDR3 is TGTGCCAGCAGCGGGAATGGCTACACCTTC.

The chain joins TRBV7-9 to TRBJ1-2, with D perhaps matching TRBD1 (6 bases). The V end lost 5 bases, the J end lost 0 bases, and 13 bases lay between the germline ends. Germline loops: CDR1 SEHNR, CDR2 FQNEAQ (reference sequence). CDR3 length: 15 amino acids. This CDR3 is CASSVPGASNYGYTF. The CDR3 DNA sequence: TGTGCCAGCAGCGTTCCAGGGGCCTCTAACTATGGCTACACCTTC. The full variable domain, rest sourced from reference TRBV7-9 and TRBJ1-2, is DTGVSQNPRHKITKRGQNVTFRCDPISEHNRLYWYRQTLGQGPEFLTYFQNEAQLEKSRLLSDRFSAERPKGSFSTLEIQRTEQGDSAMYLCASSVPGASNYGYTFGSGTRLTVV.

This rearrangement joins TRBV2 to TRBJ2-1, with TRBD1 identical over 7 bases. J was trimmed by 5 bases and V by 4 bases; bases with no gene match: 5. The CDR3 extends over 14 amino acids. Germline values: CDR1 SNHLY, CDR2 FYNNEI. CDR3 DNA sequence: TGTGCCAGCAGTGGGGACAGCGCCAACAATGAGCAGTTCTTC. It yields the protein CASSGDSANNEQFF.

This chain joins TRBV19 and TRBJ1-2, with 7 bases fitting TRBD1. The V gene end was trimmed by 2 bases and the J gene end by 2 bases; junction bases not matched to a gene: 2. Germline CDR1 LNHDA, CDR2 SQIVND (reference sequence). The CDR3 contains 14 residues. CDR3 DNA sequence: TGTGCCAGTAGTATAACGGACAGGAACTATGGCTACACCTTC. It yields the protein CASSITDRNYGYTF.

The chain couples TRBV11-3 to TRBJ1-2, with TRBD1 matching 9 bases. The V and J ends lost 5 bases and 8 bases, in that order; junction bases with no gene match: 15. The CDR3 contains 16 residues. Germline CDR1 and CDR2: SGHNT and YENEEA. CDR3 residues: CASSAGRGQGSLGYTF. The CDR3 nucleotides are TGTGCCAGCAGCGCTGGACGGGGACAGGGTTCCCTAGGCTACACCTTC.

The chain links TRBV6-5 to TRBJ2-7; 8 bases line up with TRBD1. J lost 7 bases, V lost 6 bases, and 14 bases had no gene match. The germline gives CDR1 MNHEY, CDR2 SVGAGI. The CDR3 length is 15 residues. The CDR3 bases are TGTGCCAGCAGCCGTTCTTTGGGACAGGCCGGTGAGCAGTACTTC. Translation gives CASSRSLGQAGEQYF.

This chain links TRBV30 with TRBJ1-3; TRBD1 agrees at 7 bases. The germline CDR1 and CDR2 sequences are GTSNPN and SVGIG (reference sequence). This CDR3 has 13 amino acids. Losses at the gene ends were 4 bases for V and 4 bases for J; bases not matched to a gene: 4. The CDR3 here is CAWTSGGGNTIYF. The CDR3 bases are TGTGCCTGGACCTCAGGGGGAGGAAACACCATATATTTT.

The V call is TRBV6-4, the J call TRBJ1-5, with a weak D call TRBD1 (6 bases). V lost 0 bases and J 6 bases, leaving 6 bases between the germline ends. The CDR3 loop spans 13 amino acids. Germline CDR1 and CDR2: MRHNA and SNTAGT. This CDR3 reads CASSDSGGQPQHF. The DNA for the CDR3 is TGTGCCAGCAGTGACTCAGGGGGTCAGCCCCAGCATTTT.

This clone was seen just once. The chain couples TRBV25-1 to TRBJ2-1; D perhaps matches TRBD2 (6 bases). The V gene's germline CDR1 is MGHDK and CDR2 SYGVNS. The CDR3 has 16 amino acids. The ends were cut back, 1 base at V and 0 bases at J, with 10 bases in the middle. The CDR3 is CASSESGGRSYNEQFF. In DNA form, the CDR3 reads TGTGCCAGCAGTGAATCCGGGGGTCGCTCCTACAATGAGCAGTTCTTC.

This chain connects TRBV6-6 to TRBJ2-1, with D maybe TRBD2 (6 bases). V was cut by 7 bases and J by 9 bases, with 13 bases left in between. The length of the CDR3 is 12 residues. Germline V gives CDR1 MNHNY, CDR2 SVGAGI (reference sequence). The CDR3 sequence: CASMGGLGEQFF. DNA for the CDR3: TGTGCCAGCATGGGGGGTCTGGGTGAGCAGTTCTTC.

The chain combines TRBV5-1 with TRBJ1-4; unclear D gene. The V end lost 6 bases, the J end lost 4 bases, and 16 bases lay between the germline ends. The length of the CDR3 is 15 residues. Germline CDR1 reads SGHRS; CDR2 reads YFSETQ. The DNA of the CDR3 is TGCGCCAGCACCCCCGGACCGTCTTTTAATGAAAAACTGTTTTTT. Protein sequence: CASTPGPSFNEKLFF. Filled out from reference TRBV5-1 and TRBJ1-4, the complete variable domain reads KAGVTQTPRYLIKTRGQQVTLSCSPISGHRSVSWYQQTPGQGLQFLFEYFSETQRNKGNFPGRFSGRQFSNSRSEMNVSTLELGDSALYLCASTPGPSFNEKLFFGSGTQLSVL.

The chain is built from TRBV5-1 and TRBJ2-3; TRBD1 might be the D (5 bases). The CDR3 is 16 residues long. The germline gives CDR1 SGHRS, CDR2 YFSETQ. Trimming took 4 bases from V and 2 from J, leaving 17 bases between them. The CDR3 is CASSQGVRSDTDTQYF. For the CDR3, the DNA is TGCGCCAGCAGCCAGGGCGTGAGGTCGGACACAGATACGCAGTATTTT.

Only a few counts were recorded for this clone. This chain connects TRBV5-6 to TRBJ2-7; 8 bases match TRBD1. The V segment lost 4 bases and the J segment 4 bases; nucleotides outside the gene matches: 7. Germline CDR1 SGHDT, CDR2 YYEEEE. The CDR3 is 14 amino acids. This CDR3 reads CASSLDREKYEQYF. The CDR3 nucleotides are TGTGCCAGCAGCCTGGACAGGGAAAAATACGAGCAGTACTTC. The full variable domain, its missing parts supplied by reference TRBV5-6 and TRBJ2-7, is DAGVTQSPTHLIKTRGQQVTLRCSPKSGHDTVSWYQQALGQGPQFIFQYYEEEERQRGNFPDRFSGHQFPNYSSELNVNALLLGDSALYLCASSLDREKYEQYFGPGTRLTVT.

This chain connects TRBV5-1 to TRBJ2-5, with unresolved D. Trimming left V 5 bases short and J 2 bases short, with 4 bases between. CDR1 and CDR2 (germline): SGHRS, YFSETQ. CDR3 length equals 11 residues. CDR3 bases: TGCGCCAGCAGATGGCAAGAGACCCAGTACTTC. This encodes CASRWQETQYF.

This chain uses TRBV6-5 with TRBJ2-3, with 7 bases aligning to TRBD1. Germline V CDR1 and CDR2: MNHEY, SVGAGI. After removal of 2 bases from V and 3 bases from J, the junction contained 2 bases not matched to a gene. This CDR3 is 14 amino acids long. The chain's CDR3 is CASSYDRVTDTQYF. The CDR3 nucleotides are TGTGCCAGCAGTTACGACAGGGTAACAGATACGCAGTATTTT.